A single sample gave rise to the 22 T cell receptor beta chains below, sequenced in a study of untreated major depressive disorder. Study-wide results and caveats: Compared with controls, depressed patients showed more TRBV05-01 (Vbeta 5.1) usage in CD4+ T cells.

Their recognized antigens are unknown. Profiling relied on immunoSEQ multiplex PCR, and the TCRdb table lists in-frame clones only, not all of them. The table shows under 25,000 clones, with more than 85% occurring only once. The sample comprised CD4+ T cells from PBMCs. The receptors derive from a woman in her forties with major depressive disorder.

With regard to this clone: The same CDR3 is also encoded by other DNA sequences in this sample. The gene calls are TRBV7-2 and TRBJ1-2, with D possibly matching TRBD1 (5 bases). Germline V lookup: CDR1 SGHTA, CDR2 FQGNSA. Between the trimmed V and J ends, which lost 5 bases and 3 bases, there was a span of 10 bases. The CDR3 sequence is 13 residues long. In DNA, the CDR3 is TGTGCCAGCAGCCGCGACAGTTACTATGGCTACACCTTC. Translation gives CASSRDSYYGYTF.

This chain joins TRBV29-1 and TRBJ1-3; D is undetermined. The CDR3 is made up of 15 amino acids. CDR1 and CDR2 from the germline V gene are SQVTM and ANQGSEA. The V and J ends lost 4 bases and 0 bases respectively, with 13 bases between them. The CDR3 DNA is TGCAGCGTTGTACCAATTGCCTCCTCTGGAAACACCATATATTTT. Translated, it gives CSVVPIASSGNTIYF.

The chain uses TRBV6-5 and TRBJ1-1; 11 bases fit TRBD1. This CDR3 comprises 14 residues. The ends lost 5 bases at V and 5 bases at J; junction bases unmatched: 4. Germline V lookup: CDR1 MNHEY, CDR2 SVGAGI. This CDR3 reads CASSTDRGRTEAFF. In DNA form, the CDR3 reads TGTGCCAGCAGTACGGACAGGGGGCGAACTGAAGCTTTCTTT.

The chain carries TRBV10-2 and TRBJ1-5; D possibly corresponds to TRBD1 (5 bases). Germline-derived CDR1 and CDR2 are WSHSY and SAAADI. V lost 6 bases and J lost 7, with 16 bases in between. This CDR3 has 14 residues. The CDR3 spells CASSSDSSKQPQHF. Written as DNA, the CDR3 is TGCGCCAGCAGCTCCGACAGTTCGAAGCAGCCCCAGCATTTT.

The chain links TRBV11-2 to TRBJ1-2; D not certain. The germline gives CDR1 SGHAT, CDR2 FQNNGV. The V end was cut by 0 bases, the J end by 4 bases, with 6 bases between. This CDR3 region has 13 residues. CDR3 DNA sequence: TGTGCCAGCAGCTTAGATCCCACCTATGGCTACACCTTC. Protein: CASSLDPTYGYTF.

The chain joins TRBV19 to TRBJ1-2; no firm D call. The V end was cut by 5 bases, the J end by 1 base, with 11 bases between. Germline V CDR1 and CDR2: LNHDA, SQIVND (reference sequence). The CDR3 is 14 residues long. The CDR3 here is CASSLRTDNYGYTF. In DNA, the CDR3 is TGTGCCAGTAGTCTCCGGACGGATAACTATGGCTACACCTTC. Drawing the rest from reference TRBV19 and TRBJ1-2, the complete variable domain is DGGITQSPKYLFRKEGQNVTLSCEQNLNHDAMYWYRQDPGQGLRLIYYSQIVNDFQKGDIAEGYSVSREKKESFPLTVTSAQKNPTAFYLCASSLRTDNYGYTFGSGTRLTVV.

This clone was observed a handful of times. Since no conserved phenylalanine or tryptophan closes the CDR3, a read error is the likely cause. The limits of the CDR3 on the DNA are not certain, so only TCRdb's listed CDR3 is given. The rearrangement joins TRBV30 to TRBJ1-2. Germline-derived CDR1 and CDR2 are GTSNPN and SVGIG (reference sequence). 9 amino acids form the CDR3, both terminal residues included. This CDR3 is CAWTDRGSI.

A note on this clone: The junction and the germline gene differ at one end; a read error may be behind it. The chain recombines TRBV7-7 with TRBJ2-5; D tentatively reads TRBD1 or TRBD2 (5 bases each). CDR1 SSHAT and CDR2 FNYEAQ come from the germline V gene (reference sequence). This CDR3 has 15 amino acids. As DNA, the CDR3 is TGTGCTAGCAGCCCTGGGTGGGGGAACCAAGAGACCCAGTACTTC. This codes for CASSPGWGNQETQYF.

The J gene is TRBJ1-6, the V gene TRBV6-6; 7 bases match TRBD1. The CDR3 contains 15 residues. The V gene's germline CDR1 is MNHNY and CDR2 SVGAGI (reference sequence). With 5 bases clipped from V and 5 bases from J, the junction kept 6 bases outside the gene matches. This chain's CDR3 is CASSRLQGNNSPLHF. CDR3 DNA sequence: TGTGCCAGCAGTAGATTACAGGGGAATAATTCACCCCTCCACTTT.

This chain uses TRBV5-4 with TRBJ1-2; D is unresolved. The germline CDR1 and CDR2 sequences are SGHNT and YYREEE (reference sequence). CDR3 length: 13 residues. V was trimmed by 5 bases and J by 7 bases, leaving 15 bases between them. The CDR3 bases are TGTGCCAGCAGGGCAGAGTTCTCGGGTGGCTACACCTTC. It specifies CASRAEFSGGYTF.

This chain joins TRBV5-1 and TRBJ2-7; TRBD1 matches at 7 bases. Trimming took 4 bases from V and 1 from J; bases not matched to a gene: 5. The CDR3 consists of 14 residues. Per germline, CDR1 SGHRS and CDR2 YFSETQ. CDR3 DNA sequence: TGCGCCAGCAGCCCCGGACAGGATTCCTACGAGCAGTACGTC. Its protein product is CASSPGQDSYEQYV.

V and J are TRBV9 and TRBJ1-6, with D possibly matching TRBD1 (6 bases). CDR1 is SGDLS and CDR2 is YYNGEE in the germline V gene. The CDR3 runs 14 residues. Between the trimmed V and J ends, which lost 0 bases and 13 bases, there was a span of 14 bases. CDR3 protein: CASSVGQDWSPLHF. CDR3 bases: TGTGCCAGCAGCGTAGGACAGGATTGGAGTCCCCTCCACTTT. Full variable domain (remainder filled in from reference TRBV9 and TRBJ1-6): DSGVTQTPKHLITATGQRVTLRCSPRSGDLSVYWYQQSLDQGLQFLIQYYNGEERAKGNILERFSAQQFPDLHSELNLSSLELGDSALYFCASSVGQDWSPLHFGNGTRLTVT.

The chain combines TRBV28 with TRBJ1-1, with D perhaps TRBD1 (5 bases). The CDR3 runs 14 residues. The germline CDR1 and CDR2 sequences are MDHEN and SYDVKM. V lost 1 base and J 2 bases, leaving 8 bases between the germline ends. In DNA form, the CDR3 reads TGTGCCAGCAGTTTATCGACAGATAACACTGAAGCTTTCTTT. Translation: CASSLSTDNTEAFF.

V and J are TRBV7-2 and TRBJ2-1, with 9 bases lining up with TRBD1. V lost 3 bases to trimming and J lost 5 bases; unmatched junction nucleotides: 5. The CDR3 runs to 15 residues. CDR1 and CDR2 from the germline V gene are SGHTA and FQGNSA. The CDR3 reads CASSFRDRVNNEQFF. The CDR3 nucleotides read TGTGCCAGCAGCTTCCGGGACAGGGTGAACAATGAGCAGTTCTTC.

The chain employs TRBV5-1 and TRBJ2-1, with D possibly matching TRBD2 (6 bases). Per germline, CDR1 SGHRS and CDR2 YFSETQ. V lost 4 bases and J lost 9, with 20 bases in between. This CDR3 has 15 amino acids. CDR3 coding DNA: TGCGCCAGCAGCCACTCGGGACTTCCTCGCGTTGAGCAGTTCTTC. Encoded protein: CASSHSGLPRVEQFF.

The gene calls are TRBV9 and TRBJ2-3; D ambiguous. Trimming stripped 4 bases from V and 2 bases from J, with 11 bases between. In germline, CDR1 is SGDLS, CDR2 YYNGEE. The CDR3 is made up of 14 amino acids. CDR3 protein: CASSTFDITDTQYF. The DNA for the CDR3 is TGTGCCAGCAGCACCTTCGACATCACAGATACGCAGTATTTT.

The gene calls are TRBV9 and TRBJ2-7; D uncertain. V lost 3 bases and J 0 bases, leaving 10 bases between the germline ends. CDR1 and CDR2 from the germline V gene are SGDLS and YYNGEE. The CDR3 is 14 amino acids. CDR3 protein: CASSADWGSYEQYF. For the CDR3, the DNA is TGTGCCAGCAGCGCCGATTGGGGCTCCTACGAGCAGTACTTC.

This clone was seen a single time. The chain combines TRBV6-4 with TRBJ1-2; 8 nucleotides match TRBD1. The CDR3 covers 12 residues. Looked up from germline, CDR1 is MRHNA and CDR2 is SNTAGT. Germline trimming cut 6 bases from V and 7 bases from J; bases unmatched to any gene: 4. The CDR3 DNA reads as TGTGCCAGCAGGCAGGGGGCTGGTGGCTACACCTTC. This gives the protein CASRQGAGGYTF.

The J gene is TRBJ2-7, the V gene TRBV7-2, with D tentatively TRBD2 (6 bases). This CDR3 is 14 amino acids long. Trimming took off 4 bases at V and 1 base at J, with 11 bases between the two ends. The germline gives CDR1 SGHTA, CDR2 FQGNSA. This CDR3 is CASSYAGRSYEQYV. The CDR3 nucleotides read TGTGCCAGCAGCTATGCAGGGAGGTCCTACGAGCAGTACGTC.

This chain joins TRBV9 and TRBJ2-3, with D possibly being TRBD2 (6 bases). Germline lookup yields CDR1 SGDLS and CDR2 YYNGEE. V lost 4 bases to trimming and J lost 9 bases, with 18 bases between them. The CDR3 runs 14 residues. CDR3 coding DNA: TGTGCCAGCAGCCCCCCCACTCCTAGCGAGACGCAGTATTTT. Translating it yields CASSPPTPSETQYF. Full variable domain (rest looked up from reference TRBV9 and TRBJ2-3): DSGVTQTPKHLITATGQRVTLRCSPRSGDLSVYWYQQSLDQGLQFLIQYYNGEERAKGNILERFSAQQFPDLHSELNLSSLELGDSALYFCASSPPTPSETQYFGPGTRLTVL.

The rearrangement uses TRBV28 and TRBJ2-5; D tentatively reads TRBD1 or TRBD2 (5 bases each). V was shortened by 4 bases and J by 5 bases, with 11 bases between the two germline ends. Looked up from germline, CDR1 is MDHEN and CDR2 is SYDVKM. There are 13 residues in the CDR3. The CDR3 sequence is CASSSGPWETQYF. The DNA of the CDR3 is TGTGCCAGCAGTTCGGGGCCGTGGGAGACCCAGTACTTC.

The chain combines TRBV6-5 with TRBJ1-4; D remains ambiguous. The CDR3 totals 14 residues. Trimming took off 6 bases at V and 7 bases at J, with 15 bases between the two ends. Germline V gene sequence: CDR1 MNHEY, CDR2 SVGAGI. The DNA for the CDR3 is TGTGCCAGCAGCCCCAGAAACCCTCTTGAAAAACTGTTTTTT. Translating it yields CASSPRNPLEKLFF.